This section outlines one TCR beta chain sequence together with its context. The antigen remains unidentified. Germline assignment: CDR1 SGHTA and CDR2 FQGNSA. The CDR3 extends over 13 amino acids. V lost 7 bases and J lost 0, with 10 bases in between. The sample originates from a study of T cells in localized non-small cell lung cancer. Study-wide findings and caveats: The study detected a median around 57 of the top 100 tumor clones in adjacent lung. Only one tumor region went through sequencing, so heterogeneity may still be there. Adjacent uninvolved lung had the highest clonality, suggesting focused antigen responses.

This table comes from immunoSEQ multiplex PCR, and its TCRdb copy is limited to in-frame clones, with some not included. Here the sample spans tens of thousands of clones, approximately 88% being singletons. The chain couples TRBV7-2 to TRBJ2-7; D is uncertain. This TCR came from a male donor at least 60 years old with stage I lung adenocarcinoma. Source: peripheral blood, taken before any cancer treatment. The CDR3 DNA reads TGTGCCAGCACCAACCCCCCCTCCTACGAGCAGTACTTC. This translates into CASTNPPSYEQYF.